Listed here is a single T cell receptor beta chain. Its antigen specificity is not known. No much larger clonotype is one base removed from it; base qualities were not supplied. The CDR3 starts with the cysteine, ends with the phenylalanine, and has 15 residues. Left in the record is the CDR3 DNA by itself, 45 bases read in frame from the first base. Trimming at the junction amounts to 5 bases on V and 3 bases on J, and the germline ends lie 14 bases apart. According to the germline V gene, CDR1 reads SNHLY and CDR2 reads FYNNEI. This sample is drawn from a study of blood T cell repertoires in COVID-19 (dated by TCRdb to the early 2020s). Concerning the study at large: Samples from collaborators originated in the United States, Italy and Spain and spanned both the acute and convalescent phases of COVID-19. Where available, HLA class I and class II types were taken from metadata supplied by the sample provider and were not determined by assay-based typing. Subjects who had been exposed to COVID-19, were actively infected with it, or had recovered from it provided the deeply sampled blood TCRbeta repertoires that made up the dataset. The prospective study material was composed of cDNA or gDNA derived from T cells, B-cell-depleted T cells, or PBMCs. A freely available public database, intended as a resource for researchers studying the immune response to SARS-CoV-2, is where the repertoires were released. The samples were drawn from two sources: the first 160 participants of the ongoing ImmuneRACE study, and about 1,300 subjects contributed by 6 global collaborators. Sample metadata almost always included a de-identified subject ID, COVID-19 status, age in years and sex.

The immunoSEQ Assay, a bias-controlled multiplex PCR, was used to amplify TCRbeta CDR3 regions from genomic DNA. On the study's bioinformatics: Nucleated cell counts per sample were estimated from amplification of reference gene primers within the assay. Sequence reads were collapsed and filtered to measure the absolute abundance of every unique TCRbeta CDR3 rearrangement. For each sample, productive Simpson clonality was calculated by taking the square root of Simpson's diversity index across productive rearrangements. The clones in this table, taken by TCRdb from immuneACCESS, are in-frame only. Not every clone is retained; where verified, under half of the shortfall comes from an unresolved V gene, and the cause of the rest is unknown. V and J calls and clone size are given by that table; D and trimming were obtained from the DNA. This sample holds more than 15,000 clones; under 95% were observed only once. The ten largest clones capture 4% to 5% of the sample.

Each collaborating institution followed its own protocols to collect whole blood in K2EDTA tubes. Collaborator samples were shipped for TCRbeta analysis as frozen whole blood, isolated PBMCs, or DNA extracted from either sample type. On the study overall, not on this receptor specifically: The amount of clinical and demographic metadata varied by source and participant and was provided uncurated.

The rearrangement combines TRBV2 with TRBJ1-5; TRBD1 is perhaps the D gene, given 6 matching bases. Sequencing input: peripheral blood. The TCR was taken from a human donor in a cohort sampled during active COVID-19. The DNA reads TGTGCCAGCAGTTACCAGGGGTTGGACAATCAGCCCCAGCATTTT. Translated, it reads CASSYQGLDNQPQHF.